This TCR beta chain was documented in a study of CD8 T cells in ankylosing spondylitis. Whole-study findings and limits: A TCR beta motif of about eight highly homologous variants seemed to mark ankylosing spondylitis blood. Reportedly, significant enrichment of disease-linked clones occurred in matched ankylosing spondylitis synovial fluid. Disease-linked clones, CD8+, were relatively rare in peripheral blood.

This clonotype was counted a few times. What it binds is unknown. The TCR beta libraries were generated through quantitative 5'-RACE incorporating molecular barcodes. MiXCR was run by TCRdb on the 5' RACE reads, yielding one entry per CDR3 protein. Among 350,000 or so distinct CDR3 sequences, 14% to 15% were seen once, and the ten largest hold around 0.99%. This CDR3 spans 15 amino acids. The V and J ends lost 5 bases and 0 bases, in that order; junction bases with no gene match: 2. Specimen: blood, either unsorted or a sorted T cell fraction (not recorded which). The V call is TRBV12-3 or TRBV12-4, the J call TRBJ1-4; 8 bases are a match to TRBD1. The sequence was collected from a male donor with ankylosing spondylitis or in good health (not recorded which). CDR3 in amino acids: CASSGQGATNEKLFF. The CDR3 DNA reads as TGTGCCAGCAGTGGACAGGGAGCAACTAATGAAAAACTGTTTTTT.